Listed below are T cell receptor beta chains from one sample, sequenced in a study of early T cells in non-severe SARS-CoV-2 infection. Via MiXCR, TCRdb re-called the 5' RACE reads, giving one row per CDR3 protein. The sample carries about 26,000 distinct CDR3 sequences, around 5.5% recorded once. What was sequenced was whole blood. The receptors here all came from an adult who was a healthcare worker with PCR-confirmed SARS-CoV-2 infection or an uninfected control (not recorded which). CDR3s include the opening cysteine and the closing phenylalanine or tryptophan. Fields, in order: J gene, clone size, D gene, V gene, CDR3 DNA, CDR3 protein. D genes are given only for firm matches. Only some rows state a clone size, as once, few, many or a class for expanded clones.

j_call: TRBJ1-2
clone_size: .
d_call: .
v_call: TRBV4-1
cdr3_nt: TGCGCCAGCAGCCAAGCCAGGCACTACACCTTC
cdr3_aa: CASSQARHYTF

j_call: TRBJ2-7
clone_size: few
d_call: .
v_call: TRBV4-3
cdr3_nt: TGCGCCAGCAGCCATGGGATTGGGCTTTACGAGCAGTACTTC
cdr3_aa: CASSHGIGLYEQYF

j_call: TRBJ1-3
clone_size: many
d_call: TRBD1
v_call: TRBV6-1
cdr3_nt: TGTGCCAGCAGTAGAAGGACAGGGGCACAGGATCTCTCTGGAAACACCATATATTTT
cdr3_aa: CASSRRTGAQDLSGNTIYF

j_call: TRBJ2-7
clone_size: few
d_call: .
v_call: TRBV7-2
cdr3_nt: TGTGCCAGCAGCTTAGATAGGGCCATAAACTACGAGCAGTACTTC
cdr3_aa: CASSLDRAINYEQYF

j_call: TRBJ1-4
clone_size: many
d_call: .
v_call: TRBV7-6
cdr3_nt: TGTGCCAGCAGCTTAGGGGGTGGCGAAAAACTGTTTTTT
cdr3_aa: CASSLGGGEKLFF

j_call: TRBJ1-3
clone_size: many
d_call: .
v_call: TRBV9
cdr3_nt: TGTGCCAGCAGCGCCCACTACTCTGGAAACACCATATATTTT
cdr3_aa: CASSAHYSGNTIYF

j_call: TRBJ2-7
clone_size: .
d_call: TRBD2
v_call: TRBV4-3
cdr3_nt: TGCGCCAGCAGCCAAGGGCTAGCGGGGAGGTACGAGCAGTACTTC
cdr3_aa: CASSQGLAGRYEQYF

j_call: TRBJ1-6
clone_size: many
d_call: .
v_call: TRBV7-9
cdr3_nt: TGTGCCAGCAGCTTAGTGGGGGTAAATTCACCCCTCCACTTT
cdr3_aa: CASSLVGVNSPLHF

j_call: TRBJ2-1
clone_size: many
d_call: .
v_call: TRBV12-3/TRBV12-4
cdr3_nt: TGTGCCAGCAGTTTAATGGGGGGCGGGTCGGATGAGCAGTTCTTC
cdr3_aa: CASSLMGGGSDEQFF

j_call: TRBJ1-2
clone_size: many
d_call: .
v_call: TRBV6-5
cdr3_nt: TGTGCCAGCAGTGGCCGACAGGAGATCTATGGCTACACCTTC
cdr3_aa: CASSGRQEIYGYTF

j_call: TRBJ2-5
clone_size: .
d_call: TRBD2
v_call: TRBV30
cdr3_nt: TGTGCCGTACTTACTTTAGCGGGACGAACCCAAGAGACCCAGTACTTC
cdr3_aa: CAVLTLAGRTQETQYF

j_call: TRBJ2-7
clone_size: .
d_call: .
v_call: TRBV4-1
cdr3_nt: TGCGCCAGCAGCCAAGATCGGGGGGCTAGGACCCGTTTCGAGCAGTACTTC
cdr3_aa: CASSQDRGARTRFEQYF

j_call: TRBJ2-3
clone_size: few
d_call: .
v_call: TRBV5-1
cdr3_nt: TGCGCCAGCAGTTACGGAGGGGATACGCAGTATTTT
cdr3_aa: CASSYGGDTQYF

j_call: TRBJ2-5
clone_size: many
d_call: TRBD1
v_call: TRBV27
cdr3_nt: TGTGCCAGCAGCCCGACAGGGGGGTTGGAAGAGACCCAGTACTTC
cdr3_aa: CASSPTGGLEETQYF

j_call: TRBJ2-1
clone_size: many
d_call: .
v_call: TRBV5-1
cdr3_nt: TGCGCCAGCAGCTTGGGAGTTAGCTCCTACAATGAGCAGTTCTTC
cdr3_aa: CASSLGVSSYNEQFF